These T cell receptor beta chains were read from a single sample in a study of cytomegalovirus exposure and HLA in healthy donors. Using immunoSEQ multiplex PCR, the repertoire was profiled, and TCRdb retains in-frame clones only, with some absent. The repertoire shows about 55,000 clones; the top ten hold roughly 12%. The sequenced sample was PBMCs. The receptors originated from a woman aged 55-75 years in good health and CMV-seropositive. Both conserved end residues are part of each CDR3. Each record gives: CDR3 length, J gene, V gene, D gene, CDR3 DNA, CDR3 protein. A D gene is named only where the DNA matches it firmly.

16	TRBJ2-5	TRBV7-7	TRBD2	TGTGCTAGCAGCCTAGGGACTAGCGGGGTTGGGGAGACCCAGTACTTC	CASSLGTSGVGETQYF
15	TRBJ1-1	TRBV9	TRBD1	TGTGCCAGCAGCGTAGAGGACAGGCAGAACACTGAAGCTTTCTTT	CASSVEDRQNTEAFF
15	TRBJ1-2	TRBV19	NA	TGTGCCAGTAGTATTGGTCCAGGGAAAAACTATGGCTACACCTTC	CASSIGPGKNYGYTF
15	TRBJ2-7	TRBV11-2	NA	TGTGCCAGCAGCTTAGAGGCAGGGCTCGCCTACGAGCAGTACTTC	CASSLEAGLAYEQYF
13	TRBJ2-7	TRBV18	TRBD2	TGTGCCAGCTCAAGGGCCGGGGGGTACGAGCAGTACTTC	CASSRAGGYEQYF
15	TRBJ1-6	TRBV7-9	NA	TGTGCCAGCAGCCCCGGGGAAATAGATAATTCACCCCTCCACTTT	CASSPGEIDNSPLHF
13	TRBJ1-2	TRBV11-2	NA	TGTGCCAGCAGCTCCCAAGAGGGCTATGGCTACACCTTC	CASSSQEGYGYTF
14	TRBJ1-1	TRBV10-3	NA	TGTGCCATCACCGAACAGGGAGCGAACACTGAAGCTTTCTTT	CAITEQGANTEAFF
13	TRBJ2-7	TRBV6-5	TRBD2	TGTGCCAGCAGTACTAGCGGTACCTACGAGCAGTACTTC	CASSTSGTYEQYF
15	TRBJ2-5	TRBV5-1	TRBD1	TGCGCCAGCAGCTTGGCCGGACAGGGGATGGAGACCCAGTACTTC	CASSLAGQGMETQYF
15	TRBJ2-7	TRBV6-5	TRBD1	TGTGCCAGCAGATCTCGGGACAGGGGTTCCTACGAGCAGTACTTC	CASRSRDRGSYEQYF
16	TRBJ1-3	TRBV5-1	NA	TGCGCCAGCAGCTTGGGAGGGAGCCGCTCTGGAAACACCATATATTTT	CASSLGGSRSGNTIYF
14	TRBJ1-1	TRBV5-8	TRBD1	TGTGCCAGCACCCTACAGGGGGTGAACACTGAAGCTTTCTTT	CASTLQGVNTEAFF
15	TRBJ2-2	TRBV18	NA	TGTGCCAGCTCACCCGGGACACCGAACACCGGGGAGCTGTTTTTT	CASSPGTPNTGELFF
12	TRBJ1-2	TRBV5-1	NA	TGCGCCAGCTCGGTGGGAGGCTATGGCTACACCTTC	CASSVGGYGYTF
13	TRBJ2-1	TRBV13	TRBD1	TGTGCCAGCAGCATACAGGGGAGTAATGAGCAGTTCTTC	CASSIQGSNEQFF
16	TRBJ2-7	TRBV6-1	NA	TGTGCCAGCAGTGAAATCGGCGGGGGCCTTACCTACGAGCAGTACTTC	CASSEIGGGLTYEQYF
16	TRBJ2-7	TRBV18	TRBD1	TGTGCCAGCGCCCTACCCGAGGACAGGGGGTTCGACGAGCAGTACTTC	CASALPEDRGFDEQYF
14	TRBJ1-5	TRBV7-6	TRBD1	TGTGCCAGCAGCCCCCGGACAGGGGACCAGCCCCAGCATTTT	CASSPRTGDQPQHF
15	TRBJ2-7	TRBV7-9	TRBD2	TGTGCCAGCAGCCTAGGGGCTAGCGGGGGGTACGAGCAGTACTTC	CASSLGASGGYEQYF
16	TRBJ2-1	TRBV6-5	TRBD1	TGTGCCAGCAGTTCTACCGGGACAGGGGCCGACAATGAGCAGTTCTTC	CASSSTGTGADNEQFF
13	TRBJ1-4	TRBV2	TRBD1	TGTGCCAGCATGGAGGGGGCGTTTGAAAAACTGTTTTTT	CASMEGAFEKLFF
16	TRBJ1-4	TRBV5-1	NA	TGCGCCAGCAGCTTGGAGGGGTACAGAGCTAATGAAAAACTGTTTTTT	CASSLEGYRANEKLFF
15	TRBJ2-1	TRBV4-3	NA	TGCGCCAGCAGCCAAGATTCAAACTCCGACAATGAGCAGTTCTTC	CASSQDSNSDNEQFF
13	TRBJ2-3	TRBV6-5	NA	TGTGCCAGCAGACGACAGGACACAGATACGCAGTATTTT	CASRRQDTDTQYF
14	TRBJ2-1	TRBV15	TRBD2	TGTGCCACCAGCAGAGATGGGGGGGGAAACGAGCAGTTCTTC	CATSRDGGGNEQFF
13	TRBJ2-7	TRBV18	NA	TGTGCCAGCTCACCAAGGACTACCTACGAGCAGTACTTC	CASSPRTTYEQYF
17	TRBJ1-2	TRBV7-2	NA	TGTGCCAGCAGCTTAGGAGGTGGTCGCGTAGAGAACTATGGCTACACCTTC	CASSLGGGRVENYGYTF
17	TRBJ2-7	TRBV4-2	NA	TGTGCCAGCAGCCAATGGGGGGTTGGAGGGGTCGCCTACGAGCAGTACTTC	CASSQWGVGGVAYEQYF